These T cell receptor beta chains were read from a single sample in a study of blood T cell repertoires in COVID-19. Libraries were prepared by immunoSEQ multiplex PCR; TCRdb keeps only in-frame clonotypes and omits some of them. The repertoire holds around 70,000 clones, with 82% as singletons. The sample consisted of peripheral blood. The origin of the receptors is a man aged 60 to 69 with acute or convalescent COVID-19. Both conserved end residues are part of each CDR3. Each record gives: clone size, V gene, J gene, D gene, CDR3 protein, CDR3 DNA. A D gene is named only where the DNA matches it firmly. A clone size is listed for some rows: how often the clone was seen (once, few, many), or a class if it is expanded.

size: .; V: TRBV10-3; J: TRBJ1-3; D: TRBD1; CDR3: CAIRSGTGSSGNTIYF; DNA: TGTGCCATCAGATCCGGGACAGGTTCCTCTGGAAACACCATATATTTT
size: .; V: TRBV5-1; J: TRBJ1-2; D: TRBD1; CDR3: CASSDRQGEEYGYTF; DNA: TGCGCCAGCAGCGATAGACAGGGTGAGGAGTATGGCTACACCTTC
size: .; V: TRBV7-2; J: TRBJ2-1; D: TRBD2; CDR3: CASSQAGLARNNEQFF; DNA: TGTGCCAGCAGCCAAGCCGGACTAGCCCGAAACAATGAGCAGTTCTTC
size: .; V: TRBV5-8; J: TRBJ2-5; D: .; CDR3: CASSPWTKGETQYF; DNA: TGTGCCAGCAGCCCCTGGACTAAAGGAGAGACCCAGTACTTC
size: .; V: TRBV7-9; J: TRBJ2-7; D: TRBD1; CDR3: CASKTGTGNSEQYF; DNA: TGTGCCAGCAAGACCGGGACAGGGAACTCCGAGCAGTACTTC
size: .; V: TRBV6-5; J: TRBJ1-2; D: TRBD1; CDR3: CASSYRGQNYGYTF; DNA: TGTGCCAGCAGTTACCGGGGACAGAACTATGGCTACACCTTC
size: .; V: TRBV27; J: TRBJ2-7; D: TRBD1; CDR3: CASRLTGVSFFYF; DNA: TGTGCCAGCAGACTAACAGGGGTCTCCTTCTTTTACTTC
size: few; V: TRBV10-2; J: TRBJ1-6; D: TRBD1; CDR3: CASSETGGYNSPLHF; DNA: TGCGCCAGCAGTGAGACAGGGGGCTATAATTCACCCCTCCACTTT
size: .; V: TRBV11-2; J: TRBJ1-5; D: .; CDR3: CASSLQQSNQPQHF; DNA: TGTGCCAGCAGCCTACAGCAGAGCAATCAGCCCCAGCATTTT
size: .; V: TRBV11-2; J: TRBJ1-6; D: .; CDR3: CASSLGGNSPLHF; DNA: TGTGCCAGCAGCTTAGGCGGGAATTCACCCCTCCACTTT
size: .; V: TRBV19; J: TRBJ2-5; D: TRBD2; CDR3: CASSMGGRDQETQYF; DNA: TGTGCCAGTAGTATGGGAGGGAGGGACCAAGAGACCCAGTACTTC
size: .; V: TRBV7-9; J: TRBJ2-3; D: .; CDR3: CASSPHVAVAQYF; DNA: TGTGCCAGCAGCCCCCACGTGGCAGTGGCGCAGTATTTT
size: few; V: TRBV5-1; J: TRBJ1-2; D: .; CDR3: CASTRDTANYGYTF; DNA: TGCGCCAGCACCCGGGACACCGCTAACTATGGCTACACCTTC
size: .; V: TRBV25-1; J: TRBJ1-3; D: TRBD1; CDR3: CASSPRDRGNTIYF; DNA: TGTGCCAGCAGTCCACGGGACAGGGGAAACACCATATATTTT
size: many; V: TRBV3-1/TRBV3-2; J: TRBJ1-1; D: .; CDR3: CASSPPWTAMNTEAFF; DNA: TGTGCCAGCAGCCCCCCCTGGACAGCCATGAACACTGAAGCTTTCTTT
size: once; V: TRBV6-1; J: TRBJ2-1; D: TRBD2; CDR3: CASSERGASYNEQFF; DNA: TGTGCCAGCAGTGAGCGGGGGGCCTCCTACAATGAGCAGTTCTTC
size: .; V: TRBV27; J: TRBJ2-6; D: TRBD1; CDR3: CASSPRQGSGANVLTF; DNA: TGTGCCAGCAGTCCACGACAGGGATCTGGGGCCAACGTCCTGACTTTC
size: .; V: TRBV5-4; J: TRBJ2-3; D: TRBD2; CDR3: CASSQGGTSGGTDTQYF; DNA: TGTGCCAGCAGTCAAGGCGGGACTAGCGGGGGCACAGATACGCAGTATTTT
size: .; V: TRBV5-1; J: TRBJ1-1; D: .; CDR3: CASSLVGLGAFF; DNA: TGCGCCAGCAGCTTGGTGGGACTTGGCGCTTTCTTT
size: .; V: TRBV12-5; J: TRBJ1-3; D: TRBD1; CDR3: CASGSWTGGWATIYF; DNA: TGTGCTAGTGGTTCCTGGACAGGGGGCTGGGCCACCATATATTTT
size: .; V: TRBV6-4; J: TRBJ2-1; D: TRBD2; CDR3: CASSKTSGGLSYNEQFF; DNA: TGTGCCAGCAGTAAGACTAGCGGGGGGCTATCCTACAATGAGCAGTTCTTC
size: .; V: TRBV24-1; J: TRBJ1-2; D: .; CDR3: CATSDGTGRVPSNYGYTF; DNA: TGTGCCACCAGTGATGGCACAGGCCGAGTACCCTCTAACTATGGCTACACCTTC